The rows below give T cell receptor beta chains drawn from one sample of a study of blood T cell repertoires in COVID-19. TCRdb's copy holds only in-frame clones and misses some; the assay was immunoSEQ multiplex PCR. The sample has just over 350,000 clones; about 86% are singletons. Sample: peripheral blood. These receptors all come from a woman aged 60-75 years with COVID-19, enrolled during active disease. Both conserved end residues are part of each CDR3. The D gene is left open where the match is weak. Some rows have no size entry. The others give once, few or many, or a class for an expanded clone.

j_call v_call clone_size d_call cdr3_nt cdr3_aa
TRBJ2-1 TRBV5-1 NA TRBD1 TGCGCCAGCAGCCCGGACAGGGGGCTGGATGAGCAGTTCTTC CASSPDRGLDEQFF
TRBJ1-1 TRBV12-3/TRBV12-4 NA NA TGTGCCAGCAGTAATGGGGGCCCTACTGAAGCTTTCTTT CASSNGGPTEAFF
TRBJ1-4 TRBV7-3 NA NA TGTGCCATCATGACGGGTGCAACTAATGAAAAACTGTTTTTT CAIMTGATNEKLFF
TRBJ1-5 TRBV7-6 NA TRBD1 TGTGCCAGCAGCAAGACAGGGACACTCAATCAGCCCCAGCATTTT CASSKTGTLNQPQHF
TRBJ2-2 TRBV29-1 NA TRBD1 TGCAGCGTGGACAGGTCGAACACCGGGGAGCTGTTTTTT CSVDRSNTGELFF
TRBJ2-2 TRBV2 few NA TGTGCCAGCACTATACTCGCGGGCAGCTCCGGGGAGCTGTTTTTT CASTILAGSSGELFF
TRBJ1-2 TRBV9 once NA TGTGCCAGCAGCGTAATTCAGGGGATCTATGGCTACACCTTC CASSVIQGIYGYTF
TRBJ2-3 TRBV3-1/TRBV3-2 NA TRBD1 TGTGCCAGCAGCCAAGATCAGGGGGTGGACGGCACAGATACGCAGTATTTT CASSQDQGVDGTDTQYF
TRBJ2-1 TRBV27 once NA TGTGCCAGCAGCTTAGACAGCTACAATGAGCAGTTCTTC CASSLDSYNEQFF
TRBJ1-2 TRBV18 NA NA TGTGCCAGTTCGACAGATTTCAACTATGGCTACACCTTC CASSTDFNYGYTF
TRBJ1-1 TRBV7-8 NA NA TGTGCCAGCAGCCCCCAGACTGTGAACACTGAAGCTTTCTTT CASSPQTVNTEAFF
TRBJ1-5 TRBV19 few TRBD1 TGTGCCAGTCGCGACAGGGCAAATCAGCCCCAGCATTTT CASRDRANQPQHF
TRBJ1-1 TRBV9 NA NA TGTGCCAGCAGCGTAGGAGGATACACTGAAGCTTTCTTT CASSVGGYTEAFF
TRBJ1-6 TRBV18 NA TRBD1 TGTGCCAGCTCACCACCGGGACAGATCTATAATTCACCCCTCCACTTT CASSPPGQIYNSPLHF
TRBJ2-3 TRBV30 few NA TGTGCCTGGAGTGGGGTTGAGGCGGGGGCCCCAGATACGCAGTATTTT CAWSGVEAGAPDTQYF
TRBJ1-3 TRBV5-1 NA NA TGCGCCAGCAGCTTACAGGGTGACTCTGGAAACACCATATATTTT CASSLQGDSGNTIYF
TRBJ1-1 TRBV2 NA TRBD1 TGTGCCAGCAGGGATGGACAGGGCACTGAAGCTTTCTTT CASRDGQGTEAFF
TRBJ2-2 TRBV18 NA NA TGTGCCAGCTCACCTAGACAGGCTGGTGCCGGGGAGCTGTTTTTT CASSPRQAGAGELFF
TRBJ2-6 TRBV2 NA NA TGTGCCAGCAATGCGGGACAGTTATCTGGGGCCAACGTCCTGACTTTC CASNAGQLSGANVLTF
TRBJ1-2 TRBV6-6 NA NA TGTGCCAGCAGTCGATCAGGGGAAAGCTATGGCTACACCTTC CASSRSGESYGYTF
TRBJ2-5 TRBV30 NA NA TGTGCCTGGAGTGTGTCGGTCCAAGAGACCCAGTACTTC CAWSVSVQETQYF
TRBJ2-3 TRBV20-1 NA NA TGCAGTGCCCCGACTGCAGATACGCAGTATTTT CSAPTADTQYF
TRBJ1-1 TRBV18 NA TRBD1 TGTGCCAGCTCACCGACAGGGGGCAACACTGAAGCTTTCTTT CASSPTGGNTEAFF
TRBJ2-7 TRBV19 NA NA TGTGCCAGTAGTATTGCATACGGGACACACGGATCCTACGAGCAGTACTTC CASSIAYGTHGSYEQYF
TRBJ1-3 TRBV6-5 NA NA TGTGCCAGCAGCCGGACAGTAGGAAACACCATATATTTT CASSRTVGNTIYF
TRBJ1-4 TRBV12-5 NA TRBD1 TGTGCTAGTGGTTTCTTGGACAGGGGGCTTCAGGCAACTAATGAAAAACTGTTTTTT CASGFLDRGLQATNEKLFF
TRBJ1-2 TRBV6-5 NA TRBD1 TGTGCCAGCAGCTACACAACAGGGGATGGCTACACCTTC CASSYTTGDGYTF
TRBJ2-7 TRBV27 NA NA TGTGCCAGCAGTGCCGGTCTTTACCCCTACGAGCAGTACTTC CASSAGLYPYEQYF
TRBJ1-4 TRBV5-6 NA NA TGTGCCAGCAGCTTGTCACGGGGGGAAAAACTGTTTTTT CASSLSRGEKLFF
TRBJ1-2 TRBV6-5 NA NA TGTGCCAGCAGCCCGGACAGAAACTATGGCTACACCTTC CASSPDRNYGYTF
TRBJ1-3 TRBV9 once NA TGTGCCAGCAGCCCCTCCCCGGGAACCAGCACCATATATTTT CASSPSPGTSTIYF
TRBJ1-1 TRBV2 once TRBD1 TGTGCCAGCGGTGACAGGGGCGCTTTCTTT CASGDRGAFF
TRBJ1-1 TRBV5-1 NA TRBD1 TGCGCCAGTAGAGAGGGGGCGGGGAACACTGAAGCTTTCTTT CASREGAGNTEAFF